These T cell receptor beta chains were read from a single sample in a study of blood T cell repertoires in COVID-19. Sequencing was performed with immunoSEQ multiplex PCR; in TCRdb, only in-frame clones are kept and a portion is missing. Here the sample spans under 400,000 clones, just over 85% being singletons. Sequencing input: PBMCs or T cells enriched from blood (not recorded which). The receptor set was obtained from a woman between 40 and 50 years old with acute COVID-19. The CDR3 runs from the conserved cysteine through the conserved F or W. The D gene is left open where the match is weak. For some rows the clone size is stated as once, few or many, or as a class when expanded; others skip it.

TRBD2	TRBV7-9	TRBJ2-5	.	TGTGCCAGCAGCGTGACTAGCGGGAGGGCCGGGGAGACCCAGTACTTC	CASSVTSGRAGETQYF
TRBD1	TRBV27	TRBJ1-1	.	TGTGCCAGCAGTCCAAACAGGGGCGCTGAAGCTTTCTTT	CASSPNRGAEAFF
TRBD1	TRBV7-6	TRBJ2-5	.	TGTGCCAGCAGCTTAGGCGACAGGGGAGGAAAGACCCAGTACTTC	CASSLGDRGGKTQYF
.	TRBV25-1	TRBJ1-3	.	TGTGCCAGCACGACGGCGGGGGGAGGAAACACCATATATTTT	CASTTAGGGNTIYF
TRBD2	TRBV6-2/TRBV6-3	TRBJ2-7	.	TGTGCCAGCAGTCTTCTTCAGGGAGGGAACTACGAGCAGTACTTC	CASSLLQGGNYEQYF
TRBD1	TRBV5-1	TRBJ2-5	.	TGCGCCAGCAGCTCGACAGGGAATACAGCAGAGACCCAGTACTTC	CASSSTGNTAETQYF
.	TRBV7-2	TRBJ1-5	once	TGTGCCAGCAGCTTAGGATCTACAGGGAATCAGCCCCAGCATTTT	CASSLGSTGNQPQHF
.	TRBV18	TRBJ2-3	few	TGTGCCAGCTCACCACCGAATCGGGAGATGAGGCGGGATACGCAGTATTTT	CASSPPNREMRRDTQYF
TRBD2	TRBV5-5	TRBJ2-5	.	TGTGCCAGCAGCTTGGAGGCTAGCGGGGGTCCCCTCCAAGAGACCCAGTACTTC	CASSLEASGGPLQETQYF
TRBD2	TRBV4-3	TRBJ2-1	.	TGCGCCAGCAGCCAGAGTCCTAGCGGGAGCTACAATGAGCAGTTCTTC	CASSQSPSGSYNEQFF
TRBD2	TRBV7-2	TRBJ2-3	.	TGTGCCAGCAGCTTAATACGCGGGGGGGTTGGTCCAGATACGCAGTATTTT	CASSLIRGGVGPDTQYF
.	TRBV28	TRBJ1-5	.	TGTGCCAGCAGTACACGGGAGGGAGGACAGCCCCAGCATTTT	CASSTREGGQPQHF
TRBD1	TRBV4-1	TRBJ2-7	few	TGCGCCAGCAGCCAAGTAAGGCTGGGACAGGGCTCCTACGAGCAGTACTTC	CASSQVRLGQGSYEQYF
TRBD1	TRBV25-1	TRBJ2-1	.	TGTGCCAGCGATGGACAGGGTTCCTACAATGAGCAGTTCTTC	CASDGQGSYNEQFF
.	TRBV28	TRBJ2-1	.	TGTGCCAGCAGTTTAAGTGGGGGCGCGTACAATGAGCAGTTCTTC	CASSLSGGAYNEQFF
.	TRBV9	TRBJ2-1	.	TGTGCCAGCAGCGTAGCTACTTACAATGAGCAGTTCTTC	CASSVATYNEQFF
.	TRBV7-8	TRBJ2-7	.	TGTGCCAGCAGCTTAGCAGCGGGTCTAGAAAACCACTACGAGCAGTACTTC	CASSLAAGLENHYEQYF
TRBD1	TRBV19	TRBJ1-6	.	TGTGCCAGCCGGACAGGGCTAAATAATTCACCCCTCCACTTT	CASRTGLNNSPLHF
TRBD2	TRBV29-1	TRBJ2-3	.	TGCAGCATACTAGCGCCCGGAGATACGCAGTATTTT	CSILAPGDTQYF
TRBD2	TRBV7-2	TRBJ2-1	.	TGTGCCAGCAGCTTAGTAGGCGGGAGGGGGTCTTACAATGAGCAGTTCTTC	CASSLVGGRGSYNEQFF
.	TRBV6-5	TRBJ1-5	.	TGTGCCAGCAGCCCCGCTTCAGGGGTCGGGCAGCCCCAGCATTTT	CASSPASGVGQPQHF
TRBD1	TRBV19	TRBJ1-2	.	TGTGCCAGTACCCCAGGACAGGGAGTCACTAACTATGGCTACACCTTC	CASTPGQGVTNYGYTF
TRBD1	TRBV6-6	TRBJ2-7	.	TGTGCCAGCAGCTATACGACAGGGCGAGCCTACGAGCAGTACTTC	CASSYTTGRAYEQYF